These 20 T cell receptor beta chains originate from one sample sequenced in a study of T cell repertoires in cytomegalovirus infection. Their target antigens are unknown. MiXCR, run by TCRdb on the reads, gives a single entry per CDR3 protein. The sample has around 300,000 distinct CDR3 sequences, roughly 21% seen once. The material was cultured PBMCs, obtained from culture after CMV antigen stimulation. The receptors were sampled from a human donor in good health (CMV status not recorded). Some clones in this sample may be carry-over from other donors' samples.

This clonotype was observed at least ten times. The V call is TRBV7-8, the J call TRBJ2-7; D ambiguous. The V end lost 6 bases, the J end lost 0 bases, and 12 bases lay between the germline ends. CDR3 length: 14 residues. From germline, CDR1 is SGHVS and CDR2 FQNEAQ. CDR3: CASRKSTPSYEQYV. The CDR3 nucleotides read TGTGCCAGCAGGAAATCGACTCCCTCCTACGAGCAGTACGTC.

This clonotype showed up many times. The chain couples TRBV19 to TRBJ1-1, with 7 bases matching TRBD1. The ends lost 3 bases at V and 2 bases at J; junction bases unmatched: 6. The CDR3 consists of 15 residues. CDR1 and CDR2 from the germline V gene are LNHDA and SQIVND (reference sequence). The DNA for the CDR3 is TGTGCCAGTAGTATGGTAGGGGGCGGAAACACTGAAGCTTTCTTT. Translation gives CASSMVGGGNTEAFF.

CDR3 in amino acids: CASVGTVGGELFF. CDR3 nucleotide sequence: TGTGCCAGCGTGGGGACAGTCGGCGGGGAGCTGTTTTTT. The chain employs TRBV19 and TRBJ2-2, with 7 bases identical to TRBD1. Per germline, CDR1 LNHDA and CDR2 SQIVND (reference sequence). The CDR3 is 13 residues long. V trimming: 9 bases; J trimming: 7 bases; junction bases outside the gene matches: 8.

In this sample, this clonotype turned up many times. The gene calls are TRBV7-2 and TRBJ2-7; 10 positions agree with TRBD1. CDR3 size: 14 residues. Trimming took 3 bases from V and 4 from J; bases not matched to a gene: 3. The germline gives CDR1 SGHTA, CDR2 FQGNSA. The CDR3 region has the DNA TGTGCCAGCAGCTTTTGGACAGGGGGATACGAGCAGTACTTC. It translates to CASSFWTGGYEQYF.

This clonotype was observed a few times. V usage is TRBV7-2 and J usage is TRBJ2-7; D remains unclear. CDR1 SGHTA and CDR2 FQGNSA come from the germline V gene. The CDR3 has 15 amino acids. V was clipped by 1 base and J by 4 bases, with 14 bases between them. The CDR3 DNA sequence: TGTGCCAGCAGCTTAGTTGCGGACGGAAAATACGAGCAGTACGTC. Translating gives CASSLVADGKYEQYV.

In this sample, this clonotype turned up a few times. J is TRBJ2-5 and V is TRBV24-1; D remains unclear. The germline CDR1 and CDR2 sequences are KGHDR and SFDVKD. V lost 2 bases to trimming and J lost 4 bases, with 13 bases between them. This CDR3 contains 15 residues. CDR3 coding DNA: TGTGCCACCAGTGATTCGGCCGGTATCGGAGAGACCCAGTACTTC. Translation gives CATSDSAGIGETQYF.

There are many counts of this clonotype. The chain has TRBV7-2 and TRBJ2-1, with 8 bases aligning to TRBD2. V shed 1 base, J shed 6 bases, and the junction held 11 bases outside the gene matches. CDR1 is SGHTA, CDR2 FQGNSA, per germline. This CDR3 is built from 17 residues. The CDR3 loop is CASSLGDWWREVNEQFF. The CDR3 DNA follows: TGTGCCAGCAGCTTAGGGGATTGGTGGCGGGAGGTCAATGAGCAGTTCTTC.

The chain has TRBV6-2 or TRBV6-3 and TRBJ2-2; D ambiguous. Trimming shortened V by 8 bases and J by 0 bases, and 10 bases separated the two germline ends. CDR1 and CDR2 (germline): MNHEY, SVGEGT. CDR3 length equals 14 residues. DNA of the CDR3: TGTGCCAGCCGCGTAAGCGCGAACACCGGGGAGCTGTTTTTT. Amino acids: CASRVSANTGELFF.

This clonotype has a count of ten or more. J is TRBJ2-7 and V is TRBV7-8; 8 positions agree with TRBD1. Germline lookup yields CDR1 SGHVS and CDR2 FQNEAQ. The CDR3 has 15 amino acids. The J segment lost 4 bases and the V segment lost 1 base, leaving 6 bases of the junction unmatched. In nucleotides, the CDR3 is TGTGCCAGCAGCTTAGGGACAGGGAGTATATACGAGCAGTACTTC. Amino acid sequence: CASSLGTGSIYEQYF. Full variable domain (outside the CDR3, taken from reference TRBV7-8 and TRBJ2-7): GAGVSQSPRYKVAKRGQDVALRCDPISGHVSLFWYQQALGQGPEFLTYFQNEAQLDKSGLPSDRFFAERPEGSVSTLKIQRTQQEDSAVYLCASSLGTGSIYEQYFGPGTRLTVT.

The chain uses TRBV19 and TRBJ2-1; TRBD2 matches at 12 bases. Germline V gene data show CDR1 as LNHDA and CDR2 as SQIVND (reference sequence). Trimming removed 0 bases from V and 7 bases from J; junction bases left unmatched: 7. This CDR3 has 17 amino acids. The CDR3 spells CASSIERLAGVTNEQFF. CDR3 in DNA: TGTGCCAGTAGTATAGAACGACTAGCGGGAGTTACGAATGAGCAGTTCTTC.

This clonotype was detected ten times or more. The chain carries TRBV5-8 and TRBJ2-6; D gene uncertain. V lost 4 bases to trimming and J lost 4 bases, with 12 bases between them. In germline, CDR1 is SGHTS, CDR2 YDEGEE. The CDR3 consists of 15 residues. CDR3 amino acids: CASSAWARGANVLTF. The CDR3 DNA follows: TGTGCCAGCAGCGCCTGGGCGAGAGGGGCCAACGTCCTGACTTTC.

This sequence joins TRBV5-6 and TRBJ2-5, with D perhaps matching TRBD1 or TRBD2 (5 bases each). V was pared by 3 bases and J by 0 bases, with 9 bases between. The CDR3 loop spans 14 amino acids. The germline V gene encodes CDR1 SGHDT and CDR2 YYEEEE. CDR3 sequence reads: CASSWDDDQETQYF. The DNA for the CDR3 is TGTGCCAGCAGCTGGGACGATGACCAAGAGACCCAGTACTTC.

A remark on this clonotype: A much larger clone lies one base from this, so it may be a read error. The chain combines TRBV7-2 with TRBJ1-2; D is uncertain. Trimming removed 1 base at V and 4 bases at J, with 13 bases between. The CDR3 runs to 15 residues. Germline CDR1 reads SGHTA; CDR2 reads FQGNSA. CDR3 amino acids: CASSLESDRVYGYTF. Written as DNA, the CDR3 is TGTGCCAGCAGCTTAGAGTCAGACCGGGTCTATGGCTACACCTTC.

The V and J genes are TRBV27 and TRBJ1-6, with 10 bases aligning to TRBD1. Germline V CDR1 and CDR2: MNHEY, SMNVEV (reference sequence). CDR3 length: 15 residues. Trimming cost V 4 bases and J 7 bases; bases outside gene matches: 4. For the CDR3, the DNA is TGTGCCAGCAGTTCTCCGGGACAGGGGAATTCACCCCTCCACTTT. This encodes CASSSPGQGNSPLHF.

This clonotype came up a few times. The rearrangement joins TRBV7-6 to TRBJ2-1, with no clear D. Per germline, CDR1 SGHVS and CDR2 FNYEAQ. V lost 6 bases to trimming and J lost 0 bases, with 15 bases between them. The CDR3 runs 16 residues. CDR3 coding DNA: TGTGCCAGCAGGACGGAGACGATGAGCTCCTACAATGAGCAGTTCTTC. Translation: CASRTETMSSYNEQFF.

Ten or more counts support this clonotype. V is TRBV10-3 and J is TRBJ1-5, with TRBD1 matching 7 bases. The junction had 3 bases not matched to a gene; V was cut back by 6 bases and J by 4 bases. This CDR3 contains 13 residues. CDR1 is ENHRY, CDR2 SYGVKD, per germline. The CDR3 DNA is TGTGCCATCAGCGGACAGGAGAATCAGCCCCAGCATTTT. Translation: CAISGQENQPQHF.

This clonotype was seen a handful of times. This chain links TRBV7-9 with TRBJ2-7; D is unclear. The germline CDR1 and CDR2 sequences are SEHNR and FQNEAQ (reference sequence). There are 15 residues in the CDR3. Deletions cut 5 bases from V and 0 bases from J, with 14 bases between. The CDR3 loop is CASSPPWRSSYEQYF. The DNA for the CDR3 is TGTGCCAGCAGCCCGCCTTGGCGGAGCTCCTACGAGCAGTACTTC.

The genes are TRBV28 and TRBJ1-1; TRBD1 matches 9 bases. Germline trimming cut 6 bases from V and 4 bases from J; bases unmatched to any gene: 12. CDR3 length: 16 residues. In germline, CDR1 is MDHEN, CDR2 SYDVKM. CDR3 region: CASSPGQGRRITEAFF. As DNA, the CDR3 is TGTGCCAGCAGCCCAGGACAGGGGAGAAGGATCACTGAAGCTTTCTTT.

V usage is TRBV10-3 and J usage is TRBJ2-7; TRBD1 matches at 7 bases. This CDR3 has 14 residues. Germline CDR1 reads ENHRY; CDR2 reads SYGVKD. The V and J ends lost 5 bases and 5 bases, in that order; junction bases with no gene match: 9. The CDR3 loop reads CAISRDREKNEQYF. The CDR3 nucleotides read TGTGCCATCAGTAGAGACAGGGAAAAGAACGAGCAGTACTTC.

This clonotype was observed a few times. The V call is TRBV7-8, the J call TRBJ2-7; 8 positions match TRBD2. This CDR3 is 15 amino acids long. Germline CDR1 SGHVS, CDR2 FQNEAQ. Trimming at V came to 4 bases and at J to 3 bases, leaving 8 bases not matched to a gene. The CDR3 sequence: CASSSPLAVGYEQYF. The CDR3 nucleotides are TGTGCCAGCAGCTCCCCACTAGCGGTGGGCTACGAGCAGTACTTC.